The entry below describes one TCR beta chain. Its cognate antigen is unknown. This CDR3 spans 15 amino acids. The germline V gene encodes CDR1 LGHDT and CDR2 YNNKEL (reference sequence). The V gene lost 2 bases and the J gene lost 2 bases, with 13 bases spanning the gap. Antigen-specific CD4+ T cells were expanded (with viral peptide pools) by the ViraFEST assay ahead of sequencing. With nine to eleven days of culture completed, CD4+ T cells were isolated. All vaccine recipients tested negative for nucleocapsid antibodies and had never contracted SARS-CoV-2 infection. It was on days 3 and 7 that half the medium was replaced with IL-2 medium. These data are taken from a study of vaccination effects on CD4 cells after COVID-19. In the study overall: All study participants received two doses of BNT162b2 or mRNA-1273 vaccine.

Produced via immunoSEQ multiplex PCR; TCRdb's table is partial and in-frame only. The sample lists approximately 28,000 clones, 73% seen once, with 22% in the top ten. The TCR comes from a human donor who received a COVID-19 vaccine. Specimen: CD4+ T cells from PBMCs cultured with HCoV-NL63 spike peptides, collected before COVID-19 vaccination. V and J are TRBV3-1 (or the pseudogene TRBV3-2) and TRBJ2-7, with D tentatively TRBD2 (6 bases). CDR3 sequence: CASSQRRLGPYEQYF. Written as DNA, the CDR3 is TGTGCCAGCAGCCAACGACGACTAGGCCCCTACGAGCAGTACTTC.